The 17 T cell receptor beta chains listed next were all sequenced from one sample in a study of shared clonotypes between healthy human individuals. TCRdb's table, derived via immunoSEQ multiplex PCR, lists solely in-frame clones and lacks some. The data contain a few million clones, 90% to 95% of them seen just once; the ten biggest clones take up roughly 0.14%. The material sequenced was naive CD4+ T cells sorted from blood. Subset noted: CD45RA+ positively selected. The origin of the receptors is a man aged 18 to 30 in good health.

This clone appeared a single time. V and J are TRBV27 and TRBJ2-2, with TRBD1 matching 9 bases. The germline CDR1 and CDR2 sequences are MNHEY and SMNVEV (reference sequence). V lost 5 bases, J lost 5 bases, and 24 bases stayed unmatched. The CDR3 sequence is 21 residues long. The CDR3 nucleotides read TGTGCCAGCAGTATAAGGGCCTTATCCACCGGGACAGGGAAAGGAACCGGGGAGCTGTTTTTT. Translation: CASSIRALSTGTGKGTGELFF.

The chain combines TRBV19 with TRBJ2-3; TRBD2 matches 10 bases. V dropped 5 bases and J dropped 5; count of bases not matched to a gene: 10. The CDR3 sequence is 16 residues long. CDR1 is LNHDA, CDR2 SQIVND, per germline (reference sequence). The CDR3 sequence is CASSRTSGMWGDTQYF. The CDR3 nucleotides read TGTGCCAGTAGTCGAACTAGCGGGATGTGGGGAGATACGCAGTATTTT.

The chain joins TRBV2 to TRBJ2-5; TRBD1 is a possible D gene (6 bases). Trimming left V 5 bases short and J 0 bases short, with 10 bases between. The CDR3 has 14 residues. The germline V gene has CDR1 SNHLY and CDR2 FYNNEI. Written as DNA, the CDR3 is TGTGCCAGCAGTACGGACAGACACCAAGAGACCCAGTACTTC. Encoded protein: CASSTDRHQETQYF.

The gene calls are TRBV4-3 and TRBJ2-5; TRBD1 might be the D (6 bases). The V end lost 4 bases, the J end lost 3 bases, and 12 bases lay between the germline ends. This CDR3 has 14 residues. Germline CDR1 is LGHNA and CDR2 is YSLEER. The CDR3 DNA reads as TGCGCCAGCAGCCTTACGCACAGGGAAGAGACCCAGTACTTC. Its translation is CASSLTHREETQYF.

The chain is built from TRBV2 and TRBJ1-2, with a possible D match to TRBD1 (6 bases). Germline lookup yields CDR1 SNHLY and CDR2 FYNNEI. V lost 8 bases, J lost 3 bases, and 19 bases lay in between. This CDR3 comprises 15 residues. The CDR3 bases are TGTGCCAGCGAAGAACTACAGGGATCCTACTATGGCTACACCTTC. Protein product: CASEELQGSYYGYTF.

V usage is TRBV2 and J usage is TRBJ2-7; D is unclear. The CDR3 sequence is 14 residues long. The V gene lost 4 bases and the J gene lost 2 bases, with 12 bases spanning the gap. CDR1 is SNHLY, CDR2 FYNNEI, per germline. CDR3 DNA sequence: TGTGCCAGCAGTGTTGGACCTCCCCCCTACGAGCAGTACTTC. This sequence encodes CASSVGPPPYEQYF. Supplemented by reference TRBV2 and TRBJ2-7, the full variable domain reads EPEVTQTPSHQVTQMGQEVILRCVPISNHLYFYWYRQILGQKVEFLVSFYNNEISEKSEIFDDQFSVERPDGSNFTLKIRSTKLEDSAMYFCASSVGPPPYEQYFGPGTRLTVT.

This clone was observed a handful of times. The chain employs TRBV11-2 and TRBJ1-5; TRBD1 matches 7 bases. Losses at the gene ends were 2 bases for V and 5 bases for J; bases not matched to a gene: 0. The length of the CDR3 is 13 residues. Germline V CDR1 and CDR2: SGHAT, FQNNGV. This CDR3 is CASSLQGDQPQHF. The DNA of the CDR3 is TGTGCCAGCAGCTTACAGGGGGATCAGCCCCAGCATTTT. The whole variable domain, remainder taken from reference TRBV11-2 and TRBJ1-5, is EAGVAQSPRYKIIEKRQSVAFWCNPISGHATLYWYQQILGQGPKLLIQFQNNGVVDDSQLPKDRFSAERLKGVDSTLKIQPAKLEDSAVYLCASSLQGDQPQHFGDGTRLSIL.

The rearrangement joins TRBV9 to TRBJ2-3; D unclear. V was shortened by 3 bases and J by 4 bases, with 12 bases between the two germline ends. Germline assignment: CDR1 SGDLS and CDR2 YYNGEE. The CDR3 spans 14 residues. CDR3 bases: TGTGCCAGCAGCGCAAGCCACCCGTCAGATACGCAGTATTTT. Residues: CASSASHPSDTQYF.

The chain's CDR3 is CATGHDSSYNEQFF. The CDR3 region has the DNA TGTGCCACCGGACATGATAGCTCCTACAATGAGCAGTTCTTC. The rearrangement uses TRBV15 and TRBJ2-1; TRBD1 is a possible D gene (5 bases). CDR1 is LNHNV and CDR2 is YYDKDF in the germline V gene (reference sequence). The CDR3 length is 14 residues. Between the trimmed V and J ends, which lost 8 bases and 0 bases, there was a span of 11 bases.

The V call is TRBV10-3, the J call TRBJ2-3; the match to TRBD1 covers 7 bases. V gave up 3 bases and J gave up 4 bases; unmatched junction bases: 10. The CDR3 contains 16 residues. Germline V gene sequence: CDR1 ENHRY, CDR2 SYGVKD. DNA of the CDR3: TGTGCCATCAGTGACACCCCGACAGGGACCGCAGATACGCAGTATTTT. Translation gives CAISDTPTGTADTQYF.

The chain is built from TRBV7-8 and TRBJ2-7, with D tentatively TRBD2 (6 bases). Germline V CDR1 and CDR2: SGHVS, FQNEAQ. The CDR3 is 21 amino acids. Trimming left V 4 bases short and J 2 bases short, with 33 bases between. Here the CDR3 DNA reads TGTGCCAGCAGCTGGGGGAAGCTAGCTGGGCTAGCGCGCTCCTTCCCCTACGAGCAGTACTTC. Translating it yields CASSWGKLAGLARSFPYEQYF.

The CDR3 region is CASSPTGATFGNTIYF. CDR3 in DNA: TGTGCCAGCAGCCCTACTGGGGCTACTTTTGGAAACACCATATATTTT. The chain links TRBV5-6 to TRBJ1-3; TRBD1 might be the D (5 bases). The CDR3 runs 16 residues. Germline CDR1 reads SGHDT; CDR2 reads YYEEEE. V was clipped by 4 bases and J by 3 bases, with 17 bases between them.

The CDR3 reads CAWAEAGNYGYTF. The CDR3 DNA is TGTGCCTGGGCCGAAGCAGGGAACTATGGCTACACCTTC. The chain carries TRBV30 and TRBJ1-2; D might be TRBD1 (5 bases). The germline V and J ends were trimmed by 5 bases and 2 bases, with 12 bases remaining between them. The CDR3 spans 13 residues. From germline, CDR1 is GTSNPN and CDR2 SVGIG (reference sequence).

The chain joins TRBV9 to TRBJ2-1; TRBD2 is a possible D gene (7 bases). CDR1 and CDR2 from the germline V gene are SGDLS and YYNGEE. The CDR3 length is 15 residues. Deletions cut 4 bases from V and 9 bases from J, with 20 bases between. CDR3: CASSTSAGASGEQFF. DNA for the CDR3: TGTGCCAGCAGCACGTCGGCGGGGGCCTCGGGTGAGCAGTTCTTC.

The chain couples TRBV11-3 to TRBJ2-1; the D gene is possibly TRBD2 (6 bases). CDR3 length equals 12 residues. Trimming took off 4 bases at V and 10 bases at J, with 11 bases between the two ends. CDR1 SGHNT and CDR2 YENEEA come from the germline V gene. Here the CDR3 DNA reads TGTGCCAGCAGCTCGCGGGGAAACGAGCAGTTCTTC. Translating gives CASSSRGNEQFF.

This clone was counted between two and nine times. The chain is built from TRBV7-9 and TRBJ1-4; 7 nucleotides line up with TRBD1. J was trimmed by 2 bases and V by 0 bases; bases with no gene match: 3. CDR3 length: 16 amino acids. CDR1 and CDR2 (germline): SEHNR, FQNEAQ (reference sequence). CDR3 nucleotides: TGTGCCAGCAGCTTAGCAGGGGGCCTGACTAATGAAAAACTGTTTTTT. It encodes CASSLAGGLTNEKLFF.

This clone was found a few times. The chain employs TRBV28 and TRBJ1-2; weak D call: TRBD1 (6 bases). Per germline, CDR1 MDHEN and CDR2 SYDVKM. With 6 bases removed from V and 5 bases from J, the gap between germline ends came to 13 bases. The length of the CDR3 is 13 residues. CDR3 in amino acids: CASSPIDRYGYTF. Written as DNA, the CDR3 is TGTGCCAGCAGCCCTATCGACAGGTATGGCTACACCTTC.